This TCR beta chain was sequenced during a study of response to subunit inactivated influenza vaccine. This clonotype was recorded a few times. Germline V lookup: CDR1 SGDLS, CDR2 YYNGEE. The CDR3 extends over 14 amino acids. The V and J ends lost 5 bases and 4 bases respectively, with 15 bases between them. TCRdb re-called the RT-PCR reads with MiXCR, one entry per CDR3 protein. The table records about 540,000 distinct CDR3 sequences, around 21% of them present only once. These sequences were also reported in another study, on T cells expressing NK-cell markers. That work states: The authors generated TCR beta cDNA through 5'RACE template switching with UMIs. Among eight sequenced donors, seven carried HCMV seropositivity while one was seronegative. Once again these clonotypes came out on top in the CD3+CD56-NKG2C+ fraction of a few donors.

Source: CD4+ T cells sorted from PBMCs, taken 11 to 12 days after vaccination. This sequence was found in a man aged 45 to 65 who received an inactivated influenza vaccine. The chain combines TRBV9 with TRBJ2-5; a possible D gene is TRBD1 (6 bases). The CDR3 sequence is CASSKQGLGETQYF. The CDR3 region has the DNA TGTGCCAGCAGTAAACAGGGATTAGGAGAGACCCAGTACTTC. Together with reference TRBV9 and TRBJ2-5, the CDR3 gives the full variable domain: DSGVTQTPKHLITATGQRVTLRCSPRSGDLSVYWYQQSLDQGLQFLIQYYNGEERAKGNILERFSAQQFPDLHSELNLSSLELGDSALYFCASSKQGLGETQYFGPGTRLLVL.